The rows below give T cell receptor beta chains drawn from one sample of a study of CD8+CD57+ T cells in acquired aplastic anemia. TCRdb independently ran MiXCR on the reads; one entry per CDR3 protein. Of about 180,000 distinct CDR3 sequences detected, roughly 60% appear once; the ten largest clones hold about 42%. Material: sorted CD4+, CD8+, or CD8+CD57+ T cells (not recorded which) from PBMCs. The receptors were sampled from a human donor with aplastic anemia. CDR3s include the opening cysteine and the closing phenylalanine or tryptophan. The D gene is left open where the match is weak. Size tells how often a clone was seen (once, few, many) or the class of an expanded clone, and some rows leave it out.

j_gene | d_gene | abundance | v_gene | CDR3aa | CDR3nt
TRBJ2-5 | - | - | TRBV7-9 | CASSRTQQETQYF | TGTGCCAGCAGCCGAACCCAACAAGAGACCCAGTACTTC
TRBJ1-1 | - | few | TRBV7-8 | CASSSRVGTEAFF | TGTGCCAGCAGCTCCAGGGTCGGCACTGAAGCTTTCTTT
TRBJ1-5 | TRBD1 | - | TRBV7-8 | CASSLGRDRDQPQHF | TGTGCCAGCAGCTTAGGCCGGGACAGAGATCAGCCCCAGCATTTT
TRBJ2-7 | TRBD2 | many | TRBV7-2 | CASSPGLADYEQYF | TGTGCCAGCAGCCCGGGACTAGCGGACTACGAGCAGTACTTC
TRBJ2-7 | TRBD2 | - | TRBV7-7 | CASSPTTSGSGEQYF | TGTGCTAGCAGCCCAACGACTAGCGGGAGTGGCGAGCAGTACTTC
TRBJ2-7 | - | - | TRBV5-1 | CASSLSGTAIYEQYF | TGCGCCAGCAGCTTGAGCGGGACAGCTATTTACGAGCAGTACTTC
TRBJ1-2 | - | - | TRBV7-8 | CASLRSGDTGYTF | TGTGCCAGCTTACGTTCTGGGGATACGGGCTACACCTTC
TRBJ2-7 | - | - | TRBV11-3 | CASSSSGQGGYEQYF | TGTGCCAGCAGCTCATCGGGACAAGGTGGTTACGAGCAGTACTTC
TRBJ2-7 | TRBD2 | - | TRBV5-1 | CASSSGGVSYEQYF | TGCGCCAGCAGCTCGGGAGGGGTCTCCTACGAGCAGTACTTC
TRBJ2-2 | TRBD2 | - | TRBV2 | CASSRRGRGGTGELFF | TGTGCCAGCAGCCGGCGGGGGAGGGGAGGCACCGGGGAGCTGTTTTTT
TRBJ2-3 | TRBD2 | - | TRBV19 | CASSTVAGGYVSTDTQYF | TGTGCCAGTAGTACTGTAGCGGGAGGATATGTTAGCACAGATACGCAGTATTTT
TRBJ2-1 | TRBD2 | many | TRBV19 | CASRITSGGDNEQFF | TGTGCCAGTAGAATTACTAGCGGGGGCGACAATGAGCAGTTCTTC
TRBJ2-7 | - | - | TRBV20-1 | CSARPPTIFGQYF | TGCAGTGCTAGACCGCCCACCATTTTCGGGCAGTACTTC
TRBJ1-1 | - | - | TRBV5-4 | CASSLGQGEMNTEAFF | TGTGCCAGCAGCTTGGGGCAGGGCGAGATGAACACTGAAGCTTTCTTT
TRBJ1-5 | TRBD1 | - | TRBV5-1 | CASSLGSGTGYNQPQHF | TGCGCCAGCAGCTTGGGTTCCGGGACAGGGTACAATCAGCCCCAGCATTTT
TRBJ2-3 | - | - | TRBV20-1 | CSAGTYTDTQYF | TGCAGTGCCGGGACTTACACAGATACGCAGTATTTT
TRBJ1-2 | - | - | TRBV7-8 | CASSLGEREGYTF | TGTGCCAGCAGCTTAGGGGAGAGGGAAGGCTACACCTTC
TRBJ1-3 | - | - | TRBV25-1 | CASSELATGFSGNTIYF | TGTGCCAGCAGTGAATTAGCAACAGGGTTTTCTGGAAACACCATATATTTT
TRBJ2-7 | - | once | TRBV10-3 | CACAVGDEQYF | TGTGCCTGTGCTGTGGGCGACGAGCAGTACTTC
TRBJ2-7 | TRBD2 | - | TRBV20-1 | CSARGTSVYEQYF | TGCAGTGCTAGAGGGACTAGCGTGTACGAGCAGTACTTC
TRBJ2-7 | - | - | TRBV20-1 | CSARGESGPSYEQYF | TGCAGTGCTAGAGGCGAAAGCGGGCCCTCCTACGAGCAGTACTTC
TRBJ1-2 | TRBD1 | few | TRBV10-2 | CASSETGGRGYTF | TGCGCCAGCAGTGAGACAGGGGGACGAGGCTACACCTTC
TRBJ2-7 | - | - | TRBV7-2 | CASSLRPSHKPSYEQYF | TGTGCCAGCAGCTTACGACCTTCCCACAAGCCCTCCTACGAGCAGTACTTC
TRBJ2-3 | - | - | TRBV29-1 | CSALITRDTQYF | TGCAGCGCCCTGATTACCCGAGATACGCAGTATTTT
TRBJ2-1 | - | - | TRBV20-1 | CSARQGYNEQFF | TGCAGTGCTAGACAGGGCTACAATGAGCAGTTCTTC
TRBJ1-2 | TRBD1 | - | TRBV29-1 | CSVGRTGTLSGYTF | TGCAGCGTTGGCCGGACAGGGACTCTCTCTGGCTACACCTTC
TRBJ2-3 | - | - | TRBV24-1 | CATTLGGTDTQYF | TGTGCCACCACTCTGGGGGGCACAGATACGCAGTATTTT
TRBJ1-3 | TRBD1 | many | TRBV13 | CASSPGTGDGDTIYF | TGTGCCAGCAGCCCTGGGACAGGGGATGGGGACACCATATATTTT
TRBJ1-6 | - | - | TRBV7-3 | CASSPLRDGNSPLHF | TGTGCTAGCAGCCCTCTCCGGGACGGAAATTCACCCCTCCACTTT
TRBJ1-2 | - | - | TRBV4-1 | CASSQNGGTNYGYTF | TGCGCCAGCAGCCAAAACGGGGGGACCAACTATGGCTACACCTTC
TRBJ2-1 | TRBD2 | few | TRBV10-2 | CASSNRDYTYNEQFF | TGCGCCAGCAGTAACCGGGACTACACATACAATGAGCAGTTCTTC
TRBJ1-6 | - | - | TRBV5-6 | CASSDLGTRGGQRSPLHF | TGTGCCAGCAGCGATCTTGGGACCAGAGGGGGTCAACGTTCACCCCTCCACTTT
TRBJ2-5 | - | - | TRBV2 | CASRSPGGFETQYF | TGTGCCAGCAGGAGCCCAGGGGGGTTCGAGACCCAGTACTTC
TRBJ1-1 | - | - | TRBV7-8 | CAGSSLRQGPNTEAFF | TGTGCCGGCAGCTCACTCCGCCAGGGCCCGAACACTGAAGCTTTCTTT
TRBJ1-1 | - | - | TRBV2 | CAAGGPNTEAFF | TGTGCCGCGGGGGGACCGAACACTGAAGCTTTCTTT
TRBJ2-1 | - | - | TRBV5-5 | CASSEVGIYNEQFF | TGTGCCAGCAGTGAAGTCGGGATATACAATGAGCAGTTCTTC
TRBJ1-6 | TRBD1 | many | TRBV15 | CATSGTGMYNSPLHF | TGTGCCACCAGCGGGACAGGGATGTATAATTCACCCCTCCACTTT
TRBJ2-7 | - | - | TRBV7-2 | CASSLRIADRLSYEQYF | TGTGCCAGCAGCTTAAGGATAGCGGACCGACTATCCTACGAGCAGTACTTC
TRBJ1-5 | - | - | TRBV24-1 | CATSDSRGSLNQPQHF | TGTGCCACCAGTGACTCCCGCGGGTCCCTCAACCAGCCCCAGCATTTT
TRBJ2-1 | - | - | TRBV7-2 | CASSLAQTRNEQFF | TGTGCCAGCAGCTTAGCCCAAACTAGAAATGAGCAGTTCTTC
TRBJ1-1 | - | few | TRBV7-7 | CASSLTLNTEAFF | TGTGCCAGCAGCTTAACCCTAAACACTGAAGCTTTCTTT
TRBJ1-1 | TRBD1 | - | TRBV29-1 | CSAGQMNTEAFF | TGCAGCGCGGGACAGATGAACACTGAAGCTTTCTTT
TRBJ2-7 | TRBD1 | - | TRBV2 | CASSSQGFRLGEQYF | TGTGCCAGCAGCTCACAGGGGTTTCGTTTAGGCGAGCAGTACTTC
TRBJ2-7 | TRBD1 | few | TRBV5-5 | CASSWDGTALYEQYF | TGTGCCAGCAGCTGGGACGGGACAGCTCTCTACGAGCAGTACTTC
TRBJ1-6 | TRBD1 | few | TRBV9 | CASSADRDREPNSPLHF | TGTGCCAGCAGCGCCGACCGGGACAGGGAGCCTAATTCACCCCTCCACTTT
TRBJ2-2 | TRBD2 | - | TRBV2 | CASSTSGNTGELFF | TGTGCCAGCAGTACTAGCGGGAACACCGGGGAGCTGTTTTTT
TRBJ1-2 | - | - | TRBV6-4 | CASSEDGNYGYTF | TGTGCCAGCAGTGAGGACGGTAACTATGGCTACACCTTC
TRBJ2-5 | TRBD2 | - | TRBV7-9 | CASSGLAGLETQYF | TGTGCCAGCAGTGGGCTAGCGGGACTAGAGACCCAGTACTTC
TRBJ2-3 | TRBD1 | - | TRBV24-1 | CATSALRGPEEDTQYF | TGTGCCACCAGTGCACTAAGGGGGCCTGAAGAGGATACGCAGTATTTT
TRBJ2-7 | - | many | TRBV4-1 | CASSQGLDSRGEQYF | TGCGCCAGCAGCCAAGGTCTGGACAGCCGTGGGGAGCAGTACTTC
TRBJ2-3 | - | - | TRBV29-1 | CSVPPHRVGTDTQYF | TGCAGCGTACCCCCCCACAGGGTCGGCACAGATACGCAGTATTTT
TRBJ2-7 | TRBD1 | - | TRBV20-1 | CSASPGTGGIYEQYF | TGCAGTGCTAGCCCCGGGACAGGGGGTATCTACGAGCAGTACTTC
TRBJ2-1 | - | - | TRBV7-7 | CASSLAPGDYNEQFF | TGTGCTAGCAGCTTAGCGCCGGGAGACTACAATGAGCAGTTCTTC
TRBJ2-2 | - | - | TRBV20-1 | CSARDGGSGELFF | TGCAGTGCTAGAGATGGGGGTTCCGGGGAGCTGTTTTTT
TRBJ1-4 | TRBD1 | many | TRBV15 | CATRQDRGPGEKLFF | TGTGCCACCAGACAGGACAGGGGGCCTGGTGAAAAACTGTTTTTT